This TCR beta chain was obtained from a study of siplizumab effects on memory and regulatory T cells. The repertoire was sequenced with immunoSEQ multiplex PCR; TCRdb's copy has only in-frame clones and lacks some. This sample has 80,000 to 130,000 clones, with roughly 94% found just once. The V and J ends lost 5 bases and 5 bases, in that order; junction bases with no gene match: 17. CDR1 and CDR2 (germline): LNHDA, SQIVND (reference sequence). This CDR3 has 17 residues. This clone is a singleton in its sample. As yet, its antigen is unknown. Study-level points and caveats: The diversity of naive T cells seemed greater than that of memory cells, and their alloresponse contribution seemed major.

The V gene is TRBV19, the J gene TRBJ2-5, with TRBD2 matching over 7 bases. The sample taken for sequencing was Tregs sorted from blood. The sequence came from a human donor in good health. CDR3 DNA sequence: TGTGCCAGTAGTTCTCTAGGGTTCGGGGGGATGAGGGAGACCCAGTACTTC. Protein product: CASSSLGFGGMRETQYF.